These 26 T cell receptor beta chains were all obtained from the same sample, sequenced in a study of blood T cell repertoires in COVID-19. Measured with immunoSEQ multiplex PCR; TCRdb has only the in-frame clones, and not every one. This sample has approximately 81,000 clones; roughly four fifths occur once, and the top ten carry about 6.9%. Specimen: peripheral blood. The source is a human donor in a cohort sampled during active COVID-19.

The chain is built from TRBV14 and TRBJ1-1, with D possibly TRBD1 on 5 matching bases. The germline V and J ends were trimmed by 4 bases and 5 bases, with 17 bases remaining between them. The CDR3 has 15 amino acids. Germline V CDR1 and CDR2: SGHDN, FVKESK. The CDR3 DNA sequence: TGTGCCAGCAGCCGAAATAGGGGCATAGGGACTGAAGCTTTCTTT. Amino acids: CASSRNRGIGTEAFF.

The chain employs TRBV10-3 and TRBJ2-5; 11 bases map to TRBD2. The CDR3 runs 16 residues. The junction had 7 bases not matched to a gene; V was cut back by 6 bases and J by 1 base. Germline CDR1 ENHRY, CDR2 SYGVKD. CDR3 residues: CAIRGGTSGTQETQYF. CDR3 DNA sequence: TGTGCCATCAGGGGGGGGACTAGCGGAACCCAAGAGACCCAGTACTTC.

The chain links TRBV6-5 to TRBJ2-2, with unresolved D. The germline gives CDR1 MNHEY, CDR2 SVGAGI. Trimming left V 6 bases short and J 5 bases short, with 10 bases between. The CDR3 contains 13 residues. CDR3 coding DNA: TGTGCCAGCAGACCAAGCTTAACCGGGGAGCTGTTTTTT. Its translation: CASRPSLTGELFF.

The chain joins TRBV6-6 to TRBJ2-7; D is undetermined. The V gene lost 5 bases and the J gene lost 4 bases, with 6 bases spanning the gap. Per the germline V gene, CDR1 is MNHNY and CDR2 is SVGAGI (reference sequence). This CDR3 is 11 amino acids long. This chain's CDR3 is CASSPAYEQYF. CDR3 sequence (DNA): TGTGCCAGCAGTCCCGCGTACGAGCAGTACTTC.

The rearrangement uses TRBV15 and TRBJ2-3; a weak D match, TRBD1 (8 bases). The germline V and J ends were trimmed by 2 bases and 5 bases, with 20 bases remaining between them. Germline values: CDR1 LNHNV, CDR2 YYDKDF (reference sequence). The CDR3 loop spans 17 amino acids. The chain's CDR3 is CATSRNHPGGTGDTQYF. The CDR3 DNA reads as TGTGCCACCAGCAGAAACCACCCCGGGGGGACAGGAGATACGCAGTATTTT. The variable domain in full, with the rest retrieved from reference TRBV15 and TRBJ2-3, is DAMVIQNPRYQVTQFGKPVTLSCSQTLNHNVMYWYQQKSSQAPKLLFHYYDKDFNNEADTPDNFQSRRPNTSFCFLDIRSPGLGDTAMYLCATSRNHPGGTGDTQYFGPGTRLTVL.

In regard to this clone: The same CDR3 arises from other DNA sequences in this sample as well. The CDR3 is CASSPGQDYGYTF. Written as DNA, the CDR3 is TGTGCCAGCTCACCAGGGCAGGACTATGGCTACACCTTC. The J gene is TRBJ1-2, the V gene TRBV18; D gene ambiguous. Germline values: CDR1 KGHSH, CDR2 LQKENI. V was pared by 2 bases and J by 3 bases, with 7 bases between. This CDR3 has 13 amino acids.

The V call is TRBV3-1 (or the pseudogene TRBV3-2), the J call TRBJ2-5; D perhaps matches TRBD2 (5 bases). Between the trimmed V and J ends, which lost 4 bases and 2 bases, there was a span of 17 bases. This CDR3 has 16 residues. The germline V gene encodes CDR1 LGHDT and CDR2 YNNKEL (reference sequence). The CDR3 is CASSPRASTGQETQYF. In nucleotides, the CDR3 is TGTGCCAGCAGCCCGAGGGCGTCCACGGGGCAAGAGACCCAGTACTTC.

The J gene is TRBJ2-1, the V gene TRBV7-6; 7 nucleotides agree with TRBD1. Trimming cost V 2 bases and J 2 bases; bases outside gene matches: 3. Per germline, CDR1 SGHVS and CDR2 FNYEAQ. The CDR3 runs 15 residues. The CDR3 sequence is CASSLKGAPYNEQFF. The DNA for the CDR3 is TGTGCCAGCAGCTTAAAGGGGGCTCCCTACAATGAGCAGTTCTTC. Variable domain in full (rest from reference TRBV7-6 and TRBJ2-1): GAGVSQSPRYKVTKRGQDVALRCDPISGHVSLYWYRQALGQGPEFLTYFNYEAQQDKSGLPNDRFSAERPEGSISTLTIQRTEQRDSAMYRCASSLKGAPYNEQFFGPGTRLTVL.

V and J are TRBV18 and TRBJ1-2; D gene unclear. The CDR3 is 14 residues long. In germline, CDR1 is KGHSH, CDR2 LQKENI. V lost 5 bases to trimming and J lost 8 bases, with 18 bases between them. The CDR3 sequence is CASSSTTVSGGYTF. DNA for the CDR3: TGTGCCAGCTCATCCACGACGGTGTCGGGGGGCTACACCTTC.

The chain joins TRBV10-2 to TRBJ2-4; 10 nucleotides agree with TRBD1. The CDR3 covers 13 residues. J was trimmed by 8 bases and V by 10 bases; bases with no gene match: 8. Per the germline V gene, CDR1 is WSHSY and CDR2 is SAAADI. The CDR3 loop is CATARDRGDIQYF. Here the CDR3 DNA reads TGCGCCACCGCGCGGGACAGGGGAGACATTCAGTACTTC.

This rearrangement joins TRBV6-5 to TRBJ1-2; D is perhaps TRBD1 (6 bases). This CDR3 region has 13 residues. Germline CDR1 MNHEY, CDR2 SVGAGI. V was cut by 6 bases and J by 7 bases, with 15 bases left in between. The CDR3 loop reads CASSSTGLGGYTF. Here the CDR3 DNA reads TGTGCCAGCAGCTCAACAGGGTTGGGTGGCTACACCTTC.

In this sample, this clone turned up once. The J gene is TRBJ2-7, the V gene TRBV7-2; 8 bases fit TRBD1. With 2 bases clipped from V and 6 bases from J, the junction kept 9 bases outside the gene matches. The CDR3 consists of 15 residues. CDR1 is SGHTA and CDR2 is FQGNSA in the germline V gene. The CDR3 region has the DNA TGTGCCAGCAGCTTACCCGGGACAGGCGCTGGCGAGCAGTACTTC. It is translated as CASSLPGTGAGEQYF. Supplemented by reference TRBV7-2 and TRBJ2-7, the full variable domain reads GAGVSQSPSNKVTEKGKDVELRCDPISGHTALYWYRQSLGQGLEFLIYFQGNSAPDKSGLPSDRFSAERTGGSVSTLTIQRTQQEDSAVYLCASSLPGTGAGEQYFGPGTRLTVT.

V gene TRBV3-1 (or the pseudogene TRBV3-2) combines with J gene TRBJ2-3; D unresolved. There are 14 residues in the CDR3. V lost 0 bases and J lost 3, with 7 bases in between. CDR1 LGHDT and CDR2 YNNKEL come from the germline V gene (reference sequence). The CDR3 DNA is TGTGCCAGCAGCCAAGAACCCCTAACAGATACGCAGTATTTT. Translated, it gives CASSQEPLTDTQYF.

The chain links TRBV9 to TRBJ2-6; D may be TRBD1 (6 bases). This CDR3 spans 17 amino acids. From germline, CDR1 is SGDLS and CDR2 YYNGEE. Trimming cost V 4 bases and J 0 bases, with 14 bases left between them. Written as DNA, the CDR3 is TGTGCCAGCAGCCGGGACATCGCAGGCTCTGGGGCCAACGTCCTGACTTTC. Protein: CASSRDIAGSGANVLTF.

The J gene is TRBJ1-5, the V gene TRBV18; D possibly corresponds to TRBD1 (5 bases). Germline V gene sequence: CDR1 KGHSH, CDR2 LQKENI. This CDR3 region has 15 residues. V lost 3 bases and J 2 bases, leaving 11 bases between the germline ends. This chain's CDR3 is CASSPDGRGNQPQHF. The CDR3 DNA sequence: TGTGCCAGCTCACCGGACGGCAGGGGCAATCAGCCCCAGCATTTT.

The chain couples TRBV28 to TRBJ2-4; possible D gene TRBD1, 6 bases. The CDR3 sequence is 14 residues long. V gave up 5 bases and J gave up 2 bases, with 10 bases separating them. Germline CDR1 is MDHEN and CDR2 is SYDVKM. The CDR3 loop is CASSLQGTKNIQYF. The CDR3 DNA is TGTGCCAGCAGTCTCCAGGGGACCAAAAACATTCAGTACTTC.

This chain links TRBV12-3 or TRBV12-4 with TRBJ1-6; D unclear. The CDR3 sequence is 13 residues long. V shed 5 bases and J shed 9 bases, with 11 bases lying between them. The CDR3 nucleotides read TGTGCCAGCAGTCGCATAGGCGGTTCACCCCTCCACTTT. It specifies CASSRIGGSPLHF.

Only one count was recorded for this clone. The rearrangement joins TRBV2 to TRBJ1-5; 8 positions match TRBD1. Germline V gene data show CDR1 as SNHLY and CDR2 as FYNNEI. The V and J ends lost 4 bases and 2 bases, in that order; junction bases with no gene match: 4. This CDR3 has 15 amino acids. Written as DNA, the CDR3 is TGTGCCAGCAGTGCCCAGGGGGCGGGCAATCAGCCCCAGCATTTT. It yields the protein CASSAQGAGNQPQHF.

The chain is built from TRBV5-6 and TRBJ1-1; perhaps TRBD1 as D (6 bases). The CDR3 loop spans 17 amino acids. V gave up 0 bases and J gave up 1 base, with 16 bases separating them. The germline gives CDR1 SGHDT, CDR2 YYEEEE. The CDR3 is CASSLANGQIRNTEAFF. CDR3 coding DNA: TGTGCCAGCAGCTTGGCCAATGGACAGATTAGGAACACTGAAGCTTTCTTT. The full variable domain, rest sourced from reference TRBV5-6 and TRBJ1-1, is DAGVTQSPTHLIKTRGQQVTLRCSPKSGHDTVSWYQQALGQGPQFIFQYYEEEERQRGNFPDRFSGHQFPNYSSELNVNALLLGDSALYLCASSLANGQIRNTEAFFGQGTRLTVV.

This chain links TRBV9 with TRBJ1-2; D is possibly TRBD1 (5 bases). The germline gives CDR1 SGDLS, CDR2 YYNGEE. V lost 0 bases, J lost 8 bases, and 11 bases lay in between. The CDR3 sequence is 13 residues long. The CDR3 DNA is TGTGCCAGCAGCGTAGAGGGGCAAGGCGGCTACACCTTC. Its translation: CASSVEGQGGYTF.

The CDR3 region has the DNA TGTGCCAGCCGAGTTCGGGACAAAGAGGGCTACACCTTC. It specifies CASRVRDKEGYTF. The V call is TRBV5-5, the J call TRBJ1-2; D is perhaps TRBD1 (6 bases). The germline gives CDR1 SGHKS, CDR2 YYEKEE (reference sequence). The CDR3 runs to 13 residues. V lost 7 bases and J 8 bases, leaving 18 bases between the germline ends.

The chain couples TRBV19 to TRBJ1-4; possibly TRBD1 for D (5 bases). V lost 6 bases, J lost 8 bases, and 13 bases lay in between. This CDR3 has 13 residues. The germline CDR1 and CDR2 sequences are LNHDA and SQIVND (reference sequence). CDR3 protein: CASSPGVWEKLFF. In nucleotides, the CDR3 is TGTGCCAGTAGCCCGGGGGTATGGGAAAAACTGTTTTTT.

V gene TRBV6-2 or TRBV6-3 combines with J gene TRBJ2-3; 14 nucleotides match TRBD2. This CDR3 has 16 residues. The germline V gene has CDR1 MNHEY and CDR2 SVGEGT. Trimming at V came to 4 bases and at J to 10 bases, leaving 10 bases not matched to a gene. CDR3 DNA sequence: TGTGCCAGCAGTTCCGGGACTAGCGGGGGCCCGATCGCGCAGTATTTT. Amino acid sequence: CASSSGTSGGPIAQYF.

This chain links TRBV9 with TRBJ2-1, with TRBD2 matching over 12 bases. The CDR3 is made up of 18 amino acids. Germline trimming cut 4 bases from V and 10 bases from J; bases unmatched to any gene: 18. Germline CDR1 reads SGDLS; CDR2 reads YYNGEE. The CDR3 loop reads CASSPQGLAGGGIGEQFF. Written as DNA, the CDR3 is TGTGCCAGCAGCCCTCAGGGGCTAGCGGGGGGGGGAATTGGCGAGCAGTTCTTC. The full variable domain, completed using reference TRBV9 and TRBJ2-1, is DSGVTQTPKHLITATGQRVTLRCSPRSGDLSVYWYQQSLDQGLQFLIQYYNGEERAKGNILERFSAQQFPDLHSELNLSSLELGDSALYFCASSPQGLAGGGIGEQFFGPGTRLTVL.

The chain carries TRBV18 and TRBJ2-1, with 8 bases identical to TRBD1. Germline V CDR1 and CDR2: KGHSH, LQKENI. The CDR3 runs to 15 residues. V trimming: 3 bases; J trimming: 9 bases; junction bases outside the gene matches: 10. The CDR3 here is CASSPSTGGRSEQFF. The CDR3 DNA follows: TGTGCCAGCTCACCCTCCACAGGGGGAAGGAGTGAGCAGTTCTTC. The complete variable domain, with remaining parts taken from reference TRBV18 and TRBJ2-1, reads NAGVMQNPRHLVRRRGQEARLRCSPMKGHSHVYWYRQLPEEGLKFMVYLQKENIIDESGMPKERFSAEFPKEGPSILRIQQVVRGDSAAYFCASSPSTGGRSEQFFGPGTRLTVL.

This chain joins TRBV5-1 and TRBJ2-1; TRBD2 matches at 8 bases. Germline lookup yields CDR1 SGHRS and CDR2 YFSETQ. J gave up 6 bases and V 0 bases, and 5 bases lay outside the gene matches. This CDR3 region has 15 residues. CDR3 protein: CASSLVPGGRNEQFF. CDR3 DNA sequence: TGCGCCAGCAGCTTGGTACCGGGGGGGCGCAATGAGCAGTTCTTC. The full variable domain, rest sourced from reference TRBV5-1 and TRBJ2-1, is KAGVTQTPRYLIKTRGQQVTLSCSPISGHRSVSWYQQTPGQGLQFLFEYFSETQRNKGNFPGRFSGRQFSNSRSEMNVSTLELGDSALYLCASSLVPGGRNEQFFGPGTRLTVL.